This TCR beta chain was identified in a study of identical twins. Germline CDR1 MNHEY, CDR2 SVGEGT. The CDR3 has 16 residues. V trimming: 7 bases; J trimming: 8 bases; junction bases outside the gene matches: 15. TCRdb reprocessed the 5' RACE reads via MiXCR and lists one record per CDR3 protein. This table has a few hundred thousand distinct CDR3 sequences, 9.6% appearing once. This clonotype was observed at least ten times. Its antigen is currently unknown. Study observations and caveats: Within beta out-of-frame sequences, the excess sharing observed between twins was weaker.

The same specimen was also included in a second study, on yellow fever vaccine responses in identical twins.

V usage is TRBV6-2 or TRBV6-3 and J usage is TRBJ2-1; TRBD1 agrees at 9 bases. Material for sequencing was PBMCs. This sequence was found in a woman aged 18-30 years in good health. The CDR3 DNA follows: TGTGCCAGCAACTCCTATTTTCGGGACAGGGTCCATGAGCAGTTCTTC. It specifies CASNSYFRDRVHEQFF.